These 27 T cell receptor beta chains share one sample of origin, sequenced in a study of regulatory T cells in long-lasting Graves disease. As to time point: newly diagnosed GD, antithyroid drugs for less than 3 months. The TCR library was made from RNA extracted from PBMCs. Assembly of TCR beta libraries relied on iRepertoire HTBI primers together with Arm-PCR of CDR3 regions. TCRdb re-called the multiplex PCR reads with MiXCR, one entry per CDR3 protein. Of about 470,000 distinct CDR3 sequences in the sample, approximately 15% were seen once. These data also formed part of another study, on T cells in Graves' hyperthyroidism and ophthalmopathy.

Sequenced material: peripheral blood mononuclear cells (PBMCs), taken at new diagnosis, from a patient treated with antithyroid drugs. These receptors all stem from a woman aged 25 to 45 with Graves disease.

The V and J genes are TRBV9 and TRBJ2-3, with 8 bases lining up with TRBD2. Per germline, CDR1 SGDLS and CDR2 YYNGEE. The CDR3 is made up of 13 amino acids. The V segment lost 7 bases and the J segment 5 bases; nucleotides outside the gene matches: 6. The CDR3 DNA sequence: TGTGCCAGCTTGCGGGAGGAAGGAGATACGCAGTATTTT. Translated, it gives CASLREEGDTQYF. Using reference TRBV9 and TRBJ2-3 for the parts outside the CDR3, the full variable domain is DSGVTQTPKHLITATGQRVTLRCSPRSGDLSVYWYQQSLDQGLQFLIQYYNGEERAKGNILERFSAQQFPDLHSELNLSSLELGDSALYFCASLREEGDTQYFGPGTRLTVL.

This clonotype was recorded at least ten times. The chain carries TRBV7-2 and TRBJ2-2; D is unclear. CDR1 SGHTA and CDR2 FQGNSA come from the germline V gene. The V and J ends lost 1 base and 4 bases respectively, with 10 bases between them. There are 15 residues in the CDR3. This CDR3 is CASSLEWGATGELFF. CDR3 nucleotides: TGTGCCAGCAGCTTAGAATGGGGTGCCACCGGGGAGCTGTTTTTT. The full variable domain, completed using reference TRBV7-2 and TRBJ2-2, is GAGVSQSPSNKVTEKGKDVELRCDPISGHTALYWYRQSLGQGLEFLIYFQGNSAPDKSGLPSDRFSAERTGGSVSTLTIQRTQQEDSAVYLCASSLEWGATGELFFGEGSRLTVL.

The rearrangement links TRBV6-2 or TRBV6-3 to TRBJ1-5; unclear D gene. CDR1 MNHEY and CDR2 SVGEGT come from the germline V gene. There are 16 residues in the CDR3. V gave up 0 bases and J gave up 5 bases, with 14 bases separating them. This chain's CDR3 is CASSYSPGVTDQPQHF. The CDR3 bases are TGTGCCAGCAGTTACTCTCCAGGAGTGACGGATCAGCCCCAGCATTTT.

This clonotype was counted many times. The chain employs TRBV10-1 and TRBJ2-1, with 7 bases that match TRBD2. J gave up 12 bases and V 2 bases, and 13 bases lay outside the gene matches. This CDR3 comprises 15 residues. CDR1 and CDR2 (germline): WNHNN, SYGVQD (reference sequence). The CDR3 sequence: CASSEASSGPRGQFF. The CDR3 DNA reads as TGCGCCAGCAGTGAGGCGTCTAGCGGACCTAGGGGGCAGTTCTTC.

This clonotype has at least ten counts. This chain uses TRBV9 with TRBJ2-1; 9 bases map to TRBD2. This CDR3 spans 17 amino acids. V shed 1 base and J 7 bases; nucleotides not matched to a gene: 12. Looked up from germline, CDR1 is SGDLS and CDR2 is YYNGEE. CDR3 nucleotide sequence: TGTGCCAGCAGCGTATCATGGGGCGGGAGGGGGCGGAATGAGCAGTTCTTC. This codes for CASSVSWGGRGRNEQFF. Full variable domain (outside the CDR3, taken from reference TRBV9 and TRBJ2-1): DSGVTQTPKHLITATGQRVTLRCSPRSGDLSVYWYQQSLDQGLQFLIQYYNGEERAKGNILERFSAQQFPDLHSELNLSSLELGDSALYFCASSVSWGGRGRNEQFFGPGTRLTVL.

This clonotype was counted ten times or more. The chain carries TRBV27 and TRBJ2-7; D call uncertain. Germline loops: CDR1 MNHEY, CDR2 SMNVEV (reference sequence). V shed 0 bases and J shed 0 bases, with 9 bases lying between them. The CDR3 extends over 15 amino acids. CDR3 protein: CASSLSLISSYEQYF. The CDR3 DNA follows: TGTGCCAGCAGTTTATCGTTAATAAGCTCCTACGAGCAGTACTTC.

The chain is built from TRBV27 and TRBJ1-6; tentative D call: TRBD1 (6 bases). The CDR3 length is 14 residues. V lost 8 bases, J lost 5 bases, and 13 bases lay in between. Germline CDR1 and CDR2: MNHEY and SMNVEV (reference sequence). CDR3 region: CASSDQGNNSPLHF. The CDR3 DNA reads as TGTGCCAGCTCGGATCAGGGGAATAATTCACCCCTCCACTTT.

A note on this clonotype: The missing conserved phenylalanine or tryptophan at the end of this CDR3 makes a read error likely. The CDR3, as DNA: TGTGCCAGCAGCCGATATAATTCACCCCTCCACCTT. Translated: CASSRYNSPLHL. J is TRBJ1-6 and V is TRBV14; D unclear. The V end was cut by 4 bases, the J end by 4 bases, with 2 bases between. This CDR3 has 12 amino acids. Per germline, CDR1 SGHDN and CDR2 FVKESK.

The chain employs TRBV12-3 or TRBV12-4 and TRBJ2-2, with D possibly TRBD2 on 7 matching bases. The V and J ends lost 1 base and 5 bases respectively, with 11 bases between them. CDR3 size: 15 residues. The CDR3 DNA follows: TGTGCCAGCAGTTTAGTGGGAGGGGGGACCGGGGAGCTGTTTTTT. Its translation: CASSLVGGGTGELFF.

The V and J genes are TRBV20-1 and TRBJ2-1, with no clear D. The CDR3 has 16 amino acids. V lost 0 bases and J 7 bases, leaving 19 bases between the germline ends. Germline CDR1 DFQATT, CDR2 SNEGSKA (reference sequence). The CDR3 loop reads CSARDPRLIPFNEQFF. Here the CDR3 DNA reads TGCAGTGCTAGAGACCCACGCCTCATTCCTTTTAATGAGCAGTTCTTC.

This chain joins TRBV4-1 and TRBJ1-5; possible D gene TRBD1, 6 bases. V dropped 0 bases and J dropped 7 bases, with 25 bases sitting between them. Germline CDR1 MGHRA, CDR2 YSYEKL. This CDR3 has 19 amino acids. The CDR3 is CASSQERHPRDTSWQPQHF. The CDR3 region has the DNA TGCGCCAGCAGCCAAGAAAGACATCCCCGGGACACCAGTTGGCAGCCCCAGCATTTT.

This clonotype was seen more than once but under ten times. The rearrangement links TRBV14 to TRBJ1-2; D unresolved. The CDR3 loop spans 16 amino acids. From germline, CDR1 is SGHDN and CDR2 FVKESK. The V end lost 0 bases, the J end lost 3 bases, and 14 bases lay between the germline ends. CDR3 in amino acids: CASSQDPRLGYYGYTF. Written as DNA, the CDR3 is TGTGCCAGCAGCCAAGATCCCAGGCTGGGGTACTATGGCTACACCTTC.

This CDR3 reads CASTRGGSTYGYTF. The CDR3 bases are TGTGCCAGTACCCGGGGGGGTTCAACCTATGGCTACACCTTC. The gene calls are TRBV19 and TRBJ1-2; maybe TRBD1 (5 bases). This CDR3 is built from 14 residues. From germline, CDR1 is LNHDA and CDR2 SQIVND (reference sequence). Trimming pared 7 bases from V and 4 bases from J, leaving 16 bases between.

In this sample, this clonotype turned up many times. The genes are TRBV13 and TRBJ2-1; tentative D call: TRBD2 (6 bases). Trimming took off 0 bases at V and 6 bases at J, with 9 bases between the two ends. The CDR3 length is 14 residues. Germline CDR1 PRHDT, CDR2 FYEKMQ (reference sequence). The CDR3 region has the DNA TGTGCCAGCAGCTTAGGCGGGAGACCCAATGAGCAGTTCTTC. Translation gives CASSLGGRPNEQFF.

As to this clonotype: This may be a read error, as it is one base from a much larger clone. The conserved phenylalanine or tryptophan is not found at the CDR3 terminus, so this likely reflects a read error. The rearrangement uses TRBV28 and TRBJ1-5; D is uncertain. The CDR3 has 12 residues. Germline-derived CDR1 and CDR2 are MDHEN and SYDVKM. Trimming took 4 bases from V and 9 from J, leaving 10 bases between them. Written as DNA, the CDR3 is TGTGCCAGCAGTTCCCCGCCAAGGCCCCAGCATTCT. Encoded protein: CASSSPPRPQHS.

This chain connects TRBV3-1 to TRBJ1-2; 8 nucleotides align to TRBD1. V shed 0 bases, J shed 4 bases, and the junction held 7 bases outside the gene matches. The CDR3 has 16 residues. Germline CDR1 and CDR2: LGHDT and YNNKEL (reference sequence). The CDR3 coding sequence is TGTGCCAGCAGCCAAGACCCGGCAGGGGGCACCTATGGCTACACCTTC. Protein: CASSQDPAGGTYGYTF.

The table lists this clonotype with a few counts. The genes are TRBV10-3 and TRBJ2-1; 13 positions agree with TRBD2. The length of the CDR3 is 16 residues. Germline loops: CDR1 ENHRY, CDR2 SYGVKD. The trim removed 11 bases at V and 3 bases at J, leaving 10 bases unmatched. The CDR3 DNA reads TGTGCCCTCGGGACTAGCGGGAAAATCGTCTACAATGAGCAGTTCTTC. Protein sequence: CALGTSGKIVYNEQFF.

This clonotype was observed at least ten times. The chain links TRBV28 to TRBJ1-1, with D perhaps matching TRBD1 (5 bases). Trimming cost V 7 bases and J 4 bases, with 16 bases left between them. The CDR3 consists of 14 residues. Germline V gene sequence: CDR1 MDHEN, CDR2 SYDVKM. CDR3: CASTLLGEGTEAFF. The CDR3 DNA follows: TGTGCCAGCACCCTTTTGGGGGAGGGCACTGAAGCTTTCTTT.

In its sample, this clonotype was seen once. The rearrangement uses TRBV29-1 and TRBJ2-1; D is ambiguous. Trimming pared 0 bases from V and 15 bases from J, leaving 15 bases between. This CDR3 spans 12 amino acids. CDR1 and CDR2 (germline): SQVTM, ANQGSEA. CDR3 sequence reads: CSVEDLVTLRFF. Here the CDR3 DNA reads TGCAGCGTTGAAGATCTGGTCACCCTGAGGTTCTTC.

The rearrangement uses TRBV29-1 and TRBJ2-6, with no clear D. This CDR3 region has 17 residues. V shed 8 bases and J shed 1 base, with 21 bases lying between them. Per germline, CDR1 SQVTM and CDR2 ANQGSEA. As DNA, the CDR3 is TGCAGCCCAGTGGAGAGGCCTCGAGTGTCTGGGGCCAACGTCCTGACTTTC. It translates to CSPVERPRVSGANVLTF.

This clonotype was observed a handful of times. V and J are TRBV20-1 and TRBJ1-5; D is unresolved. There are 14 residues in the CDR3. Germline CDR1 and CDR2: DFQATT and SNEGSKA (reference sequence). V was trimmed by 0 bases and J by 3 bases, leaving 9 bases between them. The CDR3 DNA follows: TGCAGTGCTAGAGATTGGGTCAACAATCAGCCCCAGCATTTT. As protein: CSARDWVNNQPQHF.

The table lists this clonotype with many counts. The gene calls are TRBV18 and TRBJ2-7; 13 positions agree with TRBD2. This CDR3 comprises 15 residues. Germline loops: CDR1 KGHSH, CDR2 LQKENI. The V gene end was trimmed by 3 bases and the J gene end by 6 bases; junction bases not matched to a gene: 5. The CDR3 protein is CASSPWTSGSGEQYF. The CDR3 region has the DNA TGTGCCAGCTCACCCTGGACTAGCGGGAGTGGCGAGCAGTACTTC. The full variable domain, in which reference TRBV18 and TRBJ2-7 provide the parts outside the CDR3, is NAGVMQNPRHLVRRRGQEARLRCSPMKGHSHVYWYRQLPEEGLKFMVYLQKENIIDESGMPKERFSAEFPKEGPSILRIQQVVRGDSAAYFCASSPWTSGSGEQYFGPGTRLTVT.

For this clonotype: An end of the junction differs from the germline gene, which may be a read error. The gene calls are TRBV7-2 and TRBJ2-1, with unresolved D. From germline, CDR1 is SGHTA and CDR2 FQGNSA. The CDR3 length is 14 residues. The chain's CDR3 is CASSFEVWVDERFF. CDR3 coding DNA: TGTGCCAGCAGCTTCGAGGTTTGGGTGGATGAGCGGTTCTTC.

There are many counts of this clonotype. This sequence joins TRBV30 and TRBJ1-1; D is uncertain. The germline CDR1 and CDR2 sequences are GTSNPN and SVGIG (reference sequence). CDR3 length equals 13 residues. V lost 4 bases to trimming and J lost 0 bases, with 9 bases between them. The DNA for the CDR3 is TGTGCCTGGACGCCTGGGTTGAACACTGAAGCTTTCTTT. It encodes CAWTPGLNTEAFF.

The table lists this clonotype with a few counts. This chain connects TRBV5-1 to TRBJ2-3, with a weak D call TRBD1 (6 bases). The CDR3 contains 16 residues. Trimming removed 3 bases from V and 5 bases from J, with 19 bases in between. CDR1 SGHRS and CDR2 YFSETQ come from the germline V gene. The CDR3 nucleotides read TGCGCCAGCAGCTACTTCACAGGGTCCTCTGGAGATACGCAGTATTTT. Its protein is CASSYFTGSSGDTQYF.

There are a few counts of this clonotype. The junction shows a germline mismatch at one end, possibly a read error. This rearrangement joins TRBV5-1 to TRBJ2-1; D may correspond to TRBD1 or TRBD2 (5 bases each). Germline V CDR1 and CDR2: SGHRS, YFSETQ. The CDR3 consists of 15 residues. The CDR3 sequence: CASSWGPTSDNEQFF. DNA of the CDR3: TGCGCCAGCAGCTGGGGACCGACCTCCGACAATGAGCAGTTCTTC.

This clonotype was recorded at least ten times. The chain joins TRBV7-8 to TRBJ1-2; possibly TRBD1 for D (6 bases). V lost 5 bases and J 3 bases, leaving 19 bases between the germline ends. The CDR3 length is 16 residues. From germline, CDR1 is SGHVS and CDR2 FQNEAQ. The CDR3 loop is CASSPMFEGVDYGYTF. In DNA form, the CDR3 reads TGTGCCAGCAGCCCCATGTTCGAGGGGGTCGACTATGGCTACACCTTC.